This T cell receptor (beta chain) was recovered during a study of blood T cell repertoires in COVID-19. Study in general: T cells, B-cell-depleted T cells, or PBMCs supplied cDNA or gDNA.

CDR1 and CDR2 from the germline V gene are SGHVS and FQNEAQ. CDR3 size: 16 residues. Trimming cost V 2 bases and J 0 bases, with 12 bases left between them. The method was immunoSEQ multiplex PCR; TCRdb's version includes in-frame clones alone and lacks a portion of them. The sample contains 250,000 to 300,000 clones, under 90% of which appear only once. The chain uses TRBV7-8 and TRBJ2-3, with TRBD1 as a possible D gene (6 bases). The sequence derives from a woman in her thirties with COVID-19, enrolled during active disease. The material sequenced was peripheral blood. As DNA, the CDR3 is TGTGCCAGCAGCTTAATTGAGAGGGGGAGCACAGATACGCAGTATTTT. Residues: CASSLIERGSTDTQYF.